Below are 17 T cell receptor beta chains sequenced from a single sample in a study of T cell changes during pregnancy in multiple sclerosis. The method was immunoSEQ multiplex PCR; TCRdb's version includes in-frame clones alone and lacks a portion of them. This repertoire shows around 50,000 clones, approximately 91% found once; its top ten account for about 0.61%. Sequencing was performed on CD4+ T cells from peripheral blood mononuclear cells, taken after pregnancy. Receptor source: a female donor in good health, enrolled as a control in a pregnancy study.

V usage is TRBV2 and J usage is TRBJ2-2; D ambiguous. Trimming pared 6 bases from V and 5 bases from J, leaving 10 bases between. Germline CDR1 SNHLY, CDR2 FYNNEI. CDR3 length: 13 residues. CDR3 in amino acids: CASSEIRTGELFF. CDR3 coding DNA: TGTGCCAGCAGCGAGATTCGGACCGGGGAGCTGTTTTTT.

The chain carries TRBV7-3 and TRBJ2-2; TRBD2 might be the D (5 bases). Between the trimmed V and J ends, which lost 8 bases and 0 bases, there was a span of 7 bases. Germline V lookup: CDR1 SGHTA, CDR2 FQGTGA. The CDR3 extends over 13 amino acids. CDR3 protein: CASGLSNTGELFF. CDR3 nucleotides: TGTGCCAGCGGACTTTCGAACACCGGGGAGCTGTTTTTT.

This clone has just one count. V is TRBV5-1 and J is TRBJ2-1; the match to TRBD2 covers 8 bases. Germline CDR1 SGHRS, CDR2 YFSETQ. The CDR3 covers 19 residues. J lost 2 bases, V lost 4 bases, and 17 bases had no gene match. The DNA of the CDR3 is TGCGCCAGCAGCCCGCTTGGAGGAGTAGCGGGGCCCCCCTACAATGAGCAGTTCTTC. This encodes CASSPLGGVAGPPYNEQFF.

This sequence joins TRBV27 and TRBJ1-2; tentative D call: TRBD1 (6 bases). CDR1 MNHEY and CDR2 SMNVEV come from the germline V gene (reference sequence). This CDR3 contains 13 residues. Trimming took off 2 bases at V and 12 bases at J, with 16 bases between the two ends. The CDR3 loop is CASSLNEGGGHTF. CDR3 DNA: TGTGCCAGCAGTTTAAATGAGGGTGGGGGCCACACCTTC.

The CDR3 bases are TGCGCCAGCAGCCGTGGACAGGGGGAAAACACTGAAGCTTTCTTT. It codes for CASSRGQGENTEAFF. V gene TRBV4-1 combines with J gene TRBJ1-1; 10 bases match TRBD1. The ends lost 4 bases at V and 2 bases at J; junction bases unmatched: 4. Germline CDR1 MGHRA, CDR2 YSYEKL. The CDR3 sequence is 15 residues long.

This chain uses TRBV7-8 with TRBJ1-1, with TRBD1 as a possible D gene (5 bases). The CDR3 is 11 amino acids. Germline values: CDR1 SGHVS, CDR2 FQNEAQ. V lost 9 bases to trimming and J lost 4 bases, with 9 bases between them. In DNA form, the CDR3 reads TGTGCCAGTCAGGGTCGCACTGAAGCTTTCTTT. This encodes CASQGRTEAFF.

In nucleotides, the CDR3 is TGTGCCAGCAGTTACTCGGCCGGACTAAGCGGCGAGCAGTACTTC. It is translated as CASSYSAGLSGEQYF. V usage is TRBV6-5 and J usage is TRBJ2-7, with a tentative D call TRBD2 (6 bases). The CDR3 covers 15 residues. In germline, CDR1 is MNHEY, CDR2 SVGAGI. Trimming pared 0 bases from V and 6 bases from J, leaving 15 bases between.

The rearrangement links TRBV4-1 to TRBJ1-3; 9 nucleotides match TRBD1. Germline V gene lookup returns CDR1 MGHRA and CDR2 YSYEKL. The CDR3 has 18 residues. V shed 4 bases, J shed 1 base, and the junction held 11 bases outside the gene matches. As DNA, the CDR3 is TGCGCCAGCAGCCGATACTATCCGGGACAGGGATCTGGAAACACCATATATTTT. The encoded protein is CASSRYYPGQGSGNTIYF.

This clone showed up just once. The rearrangement links TRBV5-6 to TRBJ2-3; tentatively, D is TRBD2 (6 bases). Trimming shortened V by 5 bases and J by 5 bases, and 15 bases separated the two germline ends. Germline assignment: CDR1 SGHDT and CDR2 YYEEEE. The CDR3 runs to 14 residues. CDR3 amino acids: CASRPEGLGDTQYF. In DNA, the CDR3 is TGTGCCAGCAGGCCGGAGGGGTTGGGAGATACGCAGTATTTT.

The chain employs TRBV18 and TRBJ1-2; 12 nucleotides line up with TRBD1. The CDR3 is 18 amino acids. The ends lost 2 bases at V and 5 bases at J; junction bases unmatched: 12. Germline lookup yields CDR1 KGHSH and CDR2 LQKENI. The CDR3 here is CASSPFDGTGGLWYGYTF. DNA for the CDR3: TGTGCCAGCTCACCATTCGATGGGACAGGGGGCCTATGGTATGGCTACACCTTC. The complete variable domain, with remaining parts taken from reference TRBV18 and TRBJ1-2, reads NAGVMQNPRHLVRRRGQEARLRCSPMKGHSHVYWYRQLPEEGLKFMVYLQKENIIDESGMPKERFSAEFPKEGPSILRIQQVVRGDSAAYFCASSPFDGTGGLWYGYTFGSGTRLTVV.

This chain uses TRBV25-1 with TRBJ2-7, with D unclear. Germline V CDR1 and CDR2: MGHDK, SYGVNS. V dropped 3 bases and J dropped 2 bases, with 11 bases sitting between them. The CDR3 sequence is 14 residues long. The CDR3 nucleotides are TGTGCCAGCAGTGATTATGCCCGCGCCTACGAGCAGTACTTC. It is translated as CASSDYARAYEQYF.

The chain links TRBV11-3 to TRBJ2-7; 12 bases agree with TRBD2. Germline loops: CDR1 SGHNT, CDR2 YENEEA. This CDR3 comprises 16 residues. With V trimmed by 4 bases and J by 2 bases, 6 bases remained unmatched. The CDR3 protein is CASSSGTSGCPYEQYF. The CDR3 bases are TGTGCCAGCAGCTCTGGGACTAGCGGGTGCCCCTACGAGCAGTACTTC.

This clone was counted once. The chain joins TRBV19 to TRBJ2-5; D is unclear. Germline assignment: CDR1 LNHDA and CDR2 SQIVND (reference sequence). V lost 3 bases to trimming and J lost 1 base, with 9 bases between them. The CDR3 totals 14 residues. For the CDR3, the DNA is TGTGCCAGTAGTATCGGCGGTGTCCAAGAGACCCAGTACTTC. Translating gives CASSIGGVQETQYF. Based on the CDR3 plus reference TRBV19 and TRBJ2-5, the full variable domain is DGGITQSPKYLFRKEGQNVTLSCEQNLNHDAMYWYRQDPGQGLRLIYYSQIVNDFQKGDIAEGYSVSREKKESFPLTVTSAQKNPTAFYLCASSIGGVQETQYFGPGTRLLVL.

This clone was observed once. V and J are TRBV7-9 and TRBJ1-1; 8 bases map to TRBD1. The CDR3 has 15 amino acids. Germline V CDR1 and CDR2: SEHNR, FQNEAQ (reference sequence). V shed 5 bases, J shed 1 base, and the junction held 6 bases outside the gene matches. The CDR3: CASSTMGTGNTEAFF. The CDR3 nucleotides read TGTGCCAGCAGCACAATGGGGACAGGGAACACTGAAGCTTTCTTT.

The genes are TRBV28 and TRBJ2-5, with TRBD1 matching 7 bases. The J segment lost 5 bases and the V segment lost 7 bases, leaving 10 bases of the junction unmatched. Looked up from germline, CDR1 is MDHEN and CDR2 is SYDVKM. CDR3 length equals 14 residues. CDR3 nucleotides: TGTGCCAGCATGGGACAGCTCCGGATGGAGACCCAGTACTTC. Translation: CASMGQLRMETQYF.

CDR3 sequence: CASSPQDRTNYNEQFF. The CDR3 coding sequence is TGTGCCAGCAGTCCGCAGGACAGAACGAACTACAATGAGCAGTTCTTC. The chain is built from TRBV28 and TRBJ2-1; weak D call: TRBD1 (6 bases). This CDR3 comprises 16 residues. The germline CDR1 and CDR2 sequences are MDHEN and SYDVKM. The germline V and J ends were trimmed by 5 bases and 3 bases, with 17 bases remaining between them.

The V and J genes are TRBV5-6 and TRBJ2-2, with 10 positions matching TRBD2. The J segment lost 5 bases and the V segment lost 0 bases, leaving 7 bases of the junction unmatched. The germline gives CDR1 SGHDT, CDR2 YYEEEE. There are 17 residues in the CDR3. This CDR3 reads CASSLGLAGVGTGELFF. As DNA, the CDR3 is TGTGCCAGCAGCTTGGGCCTAGCGGGAGTGGGGACCGGGGAGCTGTTTTTT.